This T cell receptor beta chain appears in the sequencing data of a study of tumor-infiltrating lymphocytes in primary liver carcinoma. From 450 to 550 ng total RNA, TCR beta cDNA was generated with a primer in the constant region. TCR beta libraries came from three nested multiplex PCR rounds using slightly modified ARM-PCR. TRBV1-TRBV30 forward primers paired with a C-beta reverse primer were used in the first two PCR rounds, which ran approximately 11 cycles each. TCRdb re-called the multiplex PCR reads with MiXCR, one entry per CDR3 protein. The sample contains roughly 120,000 distinct CDR3 sequences, less than 80% of which appear only once. This CDR3 has 16 amino acids. Investigators took RNA and DNA out together from roughly 21-30 mg of unsorted bulk tissue. On this clonotype itself: A much larger clone lies a single base off, so this may be a read error.

This sequence originates from a woman aged 55-70 years with primary liver carcinoma and hepatitis B virus infection. Sequencing was carried out using liver tumor tissue from sampling region 1. Subset described: tumor region T1, superior pole. The rearrangement uses TRBV12-3 or TRBV12-4 and TRBJ2-2, with D perhaps TRBD2 (6 bases). CDR3 DNA: TGTGCCAGCAGTCCTACCGGGACTCAGAACACCGGGGAGCGGTTTTTT. Its translation: CASSPTGTQNTGERFF.